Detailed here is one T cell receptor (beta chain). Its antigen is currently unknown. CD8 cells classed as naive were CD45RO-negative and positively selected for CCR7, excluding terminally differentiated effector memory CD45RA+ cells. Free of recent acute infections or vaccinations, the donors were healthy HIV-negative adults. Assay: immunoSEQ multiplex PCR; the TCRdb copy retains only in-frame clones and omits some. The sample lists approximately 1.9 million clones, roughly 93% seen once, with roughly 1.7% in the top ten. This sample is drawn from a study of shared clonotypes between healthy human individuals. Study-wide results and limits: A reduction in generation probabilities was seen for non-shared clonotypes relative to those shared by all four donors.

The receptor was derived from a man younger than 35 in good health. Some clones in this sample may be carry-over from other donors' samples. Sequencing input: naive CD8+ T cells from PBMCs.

The CDR3 DNA reads TGTGCCACCTGGACAGATAAGGGGCCCCATGGGGGCACACTCGTCTATAGCAATCAGCCCCAGCATTTT. This translates into CATWTDKGPHGGTLVYSNQPQHF. V and J are TRBV28 and TRBJ1-5, with a weak D call TRBD1 (6 bases). Germline V CDR1 and CDR2: MDHEN, SYDVKM. V lost 10 bases and J 0 bases, leaving 40 bases between the germline ends. The CDR3 has 23 residues.